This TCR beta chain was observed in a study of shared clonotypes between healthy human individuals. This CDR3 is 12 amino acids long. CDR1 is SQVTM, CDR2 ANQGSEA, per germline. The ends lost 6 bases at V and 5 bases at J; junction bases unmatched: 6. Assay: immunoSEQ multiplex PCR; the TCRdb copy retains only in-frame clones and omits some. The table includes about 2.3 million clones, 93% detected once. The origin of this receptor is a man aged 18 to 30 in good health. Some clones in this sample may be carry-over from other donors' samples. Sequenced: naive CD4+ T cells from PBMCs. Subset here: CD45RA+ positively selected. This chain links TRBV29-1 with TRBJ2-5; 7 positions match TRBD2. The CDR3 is CSVGEGAETQYF. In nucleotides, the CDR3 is TGCAGCGTGGGGGAGGGAGCGGAGACCCAGTACTTC.